These 24 T cell receptor beta chains came from one sample sequenced in a study of shared clonotypes between healthy human individuals. The data were produced by immunoSEQ multiplex PCR, yet TCRdb's version contains in-frame clones alone and is incomplete. The sample shows about 230,000 clones, 50% to 80% of them seen only once. What was sequenced was memory CD4+ T cells sorted from blood. Regarding subset: CD45RA-negative fraction. Receptor source: a man aged 30-40 years in good health.

The sample holds one count of this clone. CDR3 loop: CASRPSGTIYSYEQYF. The CDR3 DNA follows: TGCGCCAGCAGACCTAGCGGGACAATTTACTCCTACGAGCAGTACTTC. The chain links TRBV5-1 to TRBJ2-7, with TRBD2 identical over 9 bases. The germline gives CDR1 SGHRS, CDR2 YFSETQ. Trimming took 5 bases from V and 0 from J; bases not matched to a gene: 9. The CDR3 has 16 residues.

The chain has TRBV7-9 and TRBJ1-5; D not resolved. CDR3 length: 13 residues. Trimming took off 5 bases at V and 5 bases at J, with 10 bases between the two ends. Germline-derived CDR1 and CDR2 are SEHNR and FQNEAQ (reference sequence). The CDR3: CASSIKRYQPQHF. The CDR3 DNA is TGTGCCAGCAGCATTAAGAGATATCAGCCCCAGCATTTT.

The table lists this clone with a few counts. This rearrangement joins TRBV14 to TRBJ1-2; unclear D gene. The V gene's germline CDR1 is SGHDN and CDR2 FVKESK. Trimming took 0 bases from V and 8 from J, leaving 22 bases between them. The CDR3 contains 17 residues. CDR3 sequence: CASSQDPQQGSTRGYTF. CDR3 sequence (DNA): TGTGCCAGCAGCCAAGACCCCCAGCAAGGCTCAACTCGGGGCTACACCTTC.

The gene calls are TRBV4-3 and TRBJ2-7, with D possibly being TRBD1 or TRBD2 (5 bases each). Deletions cut 0 bases from V and 0 bases from J, with 12 bases between. The length of the CDR3 is 16 residues. From germline, CDR1 is LGHNA and CDR2 YSLEER. The CDR3 DNA is TGCGCCAGCAGCCAAGATTGGTGGGACCACTCCTACGAGCAGTACTTC. Protein product: CASSQDWWDHSYEQYF.

The rearrangement links TRBV7-3 to TRBJ2-1; 10 nucleotides line up with TRBD1. With 2 bases clipped from V and 4 bases from J, the junction kept 14 bases outside the gene matches. Looked up from germline, CDR1 is SGHTA and CDR2 is FQGTGA. CDR3 length: 19 amino acids. CDR3 in amino acids: CASSLPKIRGTGEYNEQFF. In DNA form, the CDR3 reads TGTGCCAGCAGCTTACCAAAGATTAGAGGGACAGGGGAATACAATGAGCAGTTCTTC.

On this clone: This sample includes further DNA sequences coding for the same CDR3. The J gene is TRBJ2-1, the V gene TRBV9; possibly TRBD1 for D (5 bases). Germline CDR1 reads SGDLS; CDR2 reads YYNGEE. CDR3 length: 13 residues. V was cut by 3 bases and J by 5 bases, with 9 bases left in between. The CDR3 reads CASSEQGDNEQFF. Here the CDR3 DNA reads TGTGCCAGCAGCGAGCAGGGCGACAATGAGCAGTTCTTC.

Details on this clone: One end of the junction does not line up with germline, which may come from a read error. The chain recombines TRBV6-1 with TRBJ2-7; 10 nucleotides match TRBD2. The CDR3 is made up of 12 amino acids. Germline loops: CDR1 MNHNS, CDR2 SASEGT. The chain's CDR3 is CASSVTSGTLDF. The CDR3 DNA sequence: TGTGCCAGCAGTGTTACTAGCGGGACCCTTGATTTC.

The J gene is TRBJ2-7, the V gene TRBV6-5; no clear D. This CDR3 contains 14 residues. Germline-derived CDR1 and CDR2 are MNHEY and SVGAGI. Deletions cut 6 bases from V and 0 bases from J, with 12 bases between. CDR3 DNA: TGTGCCAGCAGCCCCCGCCACGTCTCCTACGAGCAGTACTTC. Amino acids: CASSPRHVSYEQYF.

This clone was counted between two and nine times. This sequence joins TRBV5-1 and TRBJ2-3, with 8 bases that match TRBD1. The CDR3 is 14 amino acids. Germline V gives CDR1 SGHRS, CDR2 YFSETQ. V was clipped by 0 bases and J by 4 bases; unmatched bases: 1. The CDR3 region is CASSLGQGPDTQYF. CDR3 sequence (DNA): TGCGCCAGCAGCTTGGGACAGGGGCCAGATACGCAGTATTTT.

This clone was seen a handful of times. The J gene is TRBJ2-1, the V gene TRBV29-1; no firm D call. This CDR3 is built from 13 residues. CDR1 and CDR2 (germline): SQVTM, ANQGSEA. Trimming removed 7 bases from V and 0 bases from J, with 10 bases in between. This CDR3 is CSAIGLSYNEQFF. The CDR3 DNA reads TGCAGCGCCATCGGTCTCTCCTACAATGAGCAGTTCTTC.

This clone was observed a handful of times. The DNA of the CDR3 is TGTGCCAGCGCAGTGGTTGAAGATACGCAGTATTTT. It is translated as CASAVVEDTQYF. The V gene is TRBV2, the J gene TRBJ2-3; D gene uncertain. V was trimmed by 8 bases and J by 5 bases, leaving 11 bases between them. Germline values: CDR1 SNHLY, CDR2 FYNNEI. The CDR3 consists of 12 residues.

V is TRBV7-8 and J is TRBJ2-7, with D possibly called TRBD1 or TRBD2 (5 bases each). Germline V lookup: CDR1 SGHVS, CDR2 FQNEAQ. V lost 3 bases to trimming and J lost 2 bases, with 20 bases between them. The CDR3 extends over 17 amino acids. CDR3: CASSLSLITGPTYEQYF. CDR3 DNA sequence: TGTGCCAGCAGCTTGTCACTCATTACGGGACCCACCTACGAGCAGTACTTC.

This clone was seen a few times. The chain joins TRBV5-4 to TRBJ2-1; TRBD1 aligns across 12 bases. CDR3 size: 14 residues. Germline loops: CDR1 SGHNT, CDR2 YYREEE (reference sequence). V gave up 5 bases and J gave up 8 bases; unmatched junction bases: 5. The CDR3 sequence: CASRSGTGGDEQFF. CDR3 bases: TGTGCCAGCAGAAGTGGGACAGGGGGCGATGAGCAGTTCTTC.

The rearrangement joins TRBV29-1 to TRBJ2-2; weak D call: TRBD2 (6 bases). The CDR3 totals 16 residues. V was clipped by 5 bases and J by 4 bases, with 20 bases between them. Germline V gives CDR1 SQVTM, CDR2 ANQGSEA. This CDR3 is CSVSVGGLGTTGELFF. CDR3 DNA sequence: TGCAGCGTTTCAGTTGGAGGGTTGGGGACCACCGGGGAGCTGTTTTTT.

The chain carries TRBV30 and TRBJ1-5; D is perhaps TRBD1 (6 bases). Germline CDR1 and CDR2: GTSNPN and SVGIG (reference sequence). There are 13 residues in the CDR3. V dropped 3 bases and J dropped 5 bases, with 11 bases sitting between them. The CDR3 DNA reads TGTGCCTGGAGAGGGACATACGATCAGCCCCAGCATTTT. This encodes CAWRGTYDQPQHF.

V gene TRBV4-3 combines with J gene TRBJ2-7; 9 bases are shared with TRBD2. V lost 4 bases, J lost 5 bases, and 9 bases stayed unmatched. There are 15 residues in the CDR3. Germline V gene data show CDR1 as LGHNA and CDR2 as YSLEER. CDR3 protein: CASSPGLAGLHEQYF. CDR3 bases: TGCGCCAGCAGCCCAGGGCTAGCGGGATTACACGAGCAGTACTTC.

This clone was recorded a few times. The chain joins TRBV2 to TRBJ2-5, with 7 bases fitting TRBD2. CDR1 and CDR2 from the germline V gene are SNHLY and FYNNEI. The CDR3 covers 15 residues. The trim removed 0 bases at V and 5 bases at J, leaving 6 bases unmatched. The CDR3 DNA is TGTGCCAGCAGTGAAGCGCTTGGGGGAGGGGAGACCCAGTACTTC. It encodes CASSEALGGGETQYF. Full variable domain (outside the CDR3, taken from reference TRBV2 and TRBJ2-5): EPEVTQTPSHQVTQMGQEVILRCVPISNHLYFYWYRQILGQKVEFLVSFYNNEISEKSEIFDDQFSVERPDGSNFTLKIRSTKLEDSAMYFCASSEALGGGETQYFGPGTRLLVL.

The genes are TRBV7-2 and TRBJ1-2, with TRBD1 as a possible D gene (6 bases). Between the trimmed V and J ends, which lost 2 bases and 6 bases, there was a span of 16 bases. The CDR3 is 15 residues long. Germline CDR1 SGHTA, CDR2 FQGNSA. CDR3 loop: CASSLPPGHFDGYTF. CDR3 in DNA: TGTGCCAGCAGCTTACCCCCGGGACACTTCGATGGCTACACCTTC. Using reference TRBV7-2 and TRBJ1-2 for the parts outside the CDR3, the full variable domain is GAGVSQSPSNKVTEKGKDVELRCDPISGHTALYWYRQSLGQGLEFLIYFQGNSAPDKSGLPSDRFSAERTGGSVSTLTIQRTQQEDSAVYLCASSLPPGHFDGYTFGSGTRLTVV.

J is TRBJ2-1 and V is TRBV7-9; D not certain. V lost 4 bases and J 10 bases, leaving 20 bases between the germline ends. Germline lookup yields CDR1 SEHNR and CDR2 FQNEAQ (reference sequence). There are 15 residues in the CDR3. CDR3 in DNA: TGTGCCAGCAGCTGGATACCACCAAATAATGGCGAGCAGTTCTTC. Translation gives CASSWIPPNNGEQFF.

This chain joins TRBV5-6 and TRBJ2-7, with D unclear. Germline loops: CDR1 SGHDT, CDR2 YYEEEE. V lost 2 bases to trimming and J lost 4 bases, with 4 bases between them. There are 11 residues in the CDR3. CDR3 in amino acids: CASSLAYEQYF. The CDR3 DNA reads TGTGCCAGCAGCTTAGCGTACGAGCAGTACTTC. Full variable domain (missing parts from reference TRBV5-6 and TRBJ2-7): DAGVTQSPTHLIKTRGQQVTLRCSPKSGHDTVSWYQQALGQGPQFIFQYYEEEERQRGNFPDRFSGHQFPNYSSELNVNALLLGDSALYLCASSLAYEQYFGPGTRLTVT.

The chain couples TRBV18 to TRBJ2-1; possibly TRBD2 for D (6 bases). The V and J ends lost 3 bases and 3 bases respectively, with 12 bases between them. Germline V CDR1 and CDR2: KGHSH, LQKENI. The CDR3 length is 15 residues. The chain's CDR3 is CASSPEGSGYNEQFF. The CDR3 coding sequence is TGTGCCAGCTCACCGGAGGGGAGTGGCTACAATGAGCAGTTCTTC.

The table lists this clone with a few counts. This sample includes further DNA sequences coding for the same CDR3. The gene calls are TRBV7-3 and TRBJ2-3; possibly TRBD2 for D (5 bases). Trimming removed 5 bases at V and 0 bases at J, with 9 bases between. This CDR3 contains 14 residues. CDR1 and CDR2 (germline): SGHTA, FQGTGA. The CDR3 spells CASSPGGSTDTQYF. The DNA for the CDR3 is TGTGCCAGCAGCCCGGGCGGGAGCACAGATACGCAGTATTTT.

This clone was observed a few times. This chain connects TRBV29-1 to TRBJ2-2; 10 bases align to TRBD1. The V and J ends lost 7 bases and 0 bases, in that order; junction bases with no gene match: 11. Germline V CDR1 and CDR2: SQVTM, ANQGSEA. The CDR3 spans 17 residues. Here the CDR3 DNA reads TGCAGCGCAAGATTGACAGGGGGCTTAGCGAACACCGGGGAGCTGTTTTTT. Protein product: CSARLTGGLANTGELFF.

V and J are TRBV19 and TRBJ1-4, with D maybe TRBD1 (6 bases). Between the trimmed V and J ends, which lost 5 bases and 8 bases, there was a span of 12 bases. Germline assignment: CDR1 LNHDA and CDR2 SQIVND (reference sequence). The length of the CDR3 is 13 residues. The CDR3 nucleotides read TGTGCCAGTAGTCCCCGGGGGCACGAAAAACTGTTTTTT. This sequence encodes CASSPRGHEKLFF.